Included here is one T cell receptor (beta chain) sequence, with context. The entry originates in a study of blood T cell repertoires in COVID-19. Generated by immunoSEQ multiplex PCR, the TCRdb table keeps only in-frame clones and is missing some. The data hold just under 100,000 clones, with about 86% observed a single time. CDR3 length: 22 amino acids. With 3 bases clipped from V and 5 bases from J, the junction kept 27 bases outside the gene matches. Per the germline V gene, CDR1 is SGHRS and CDR2 is YFSETQ. The rearrangement links TRBV5-1 to TRBJ1-1; 11 bases agree with TRBD1. The clonotype originates from an older woman in a cohort sampled during active or convalescent COVID-19. The sequenced sample consisted of peripheral blood. In nucleotides, the CDR3 is TGCGCCAGCAGCTGGACGGGGGTTAGACCTGGACGAGGGACAGGGGGTCGGACTGAAGCTTTCTTT. This sequence encodes CASSWTGVRPGRGTGGRTEAFF.